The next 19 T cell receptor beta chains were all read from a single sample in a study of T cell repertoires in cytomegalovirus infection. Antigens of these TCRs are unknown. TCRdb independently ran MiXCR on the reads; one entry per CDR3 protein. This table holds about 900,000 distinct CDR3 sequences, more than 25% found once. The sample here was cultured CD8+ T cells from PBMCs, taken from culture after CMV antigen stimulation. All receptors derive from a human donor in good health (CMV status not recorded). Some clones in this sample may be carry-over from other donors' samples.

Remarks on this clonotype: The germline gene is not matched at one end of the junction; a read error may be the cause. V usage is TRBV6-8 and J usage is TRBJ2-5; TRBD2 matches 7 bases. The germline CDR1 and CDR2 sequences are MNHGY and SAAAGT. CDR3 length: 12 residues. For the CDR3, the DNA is TGTGCCAACAGTTACGGCGGGGGTTCCCAGTACTTC. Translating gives CANSYGGGSQYF.

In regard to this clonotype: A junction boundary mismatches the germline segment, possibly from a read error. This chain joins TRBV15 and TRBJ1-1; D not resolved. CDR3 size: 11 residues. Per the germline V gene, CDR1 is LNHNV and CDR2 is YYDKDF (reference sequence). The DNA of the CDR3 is TGTACCACCAGCAGAGGGTATGAAGCTTTCTTT. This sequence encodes CTTSRGYEAFF.

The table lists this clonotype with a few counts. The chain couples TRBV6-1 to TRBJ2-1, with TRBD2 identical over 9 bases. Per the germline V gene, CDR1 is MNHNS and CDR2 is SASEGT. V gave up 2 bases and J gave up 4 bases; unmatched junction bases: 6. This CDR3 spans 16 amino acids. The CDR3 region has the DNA TGTGCCAGCAGTGAAAGGCTAGCGGGGAGATACAATGAGCAGTTCTTC. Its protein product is CASSERLAGRYNEQFF.

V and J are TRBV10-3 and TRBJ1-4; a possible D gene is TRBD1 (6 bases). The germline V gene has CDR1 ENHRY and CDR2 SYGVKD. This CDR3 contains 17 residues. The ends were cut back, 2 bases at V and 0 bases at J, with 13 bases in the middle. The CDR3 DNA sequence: TGTGCCATCAGTGAGACGGGGGCGGGGACAACTAATGAAAAACTGTTTTTT. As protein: CAISETGAGTTNEKLFF.

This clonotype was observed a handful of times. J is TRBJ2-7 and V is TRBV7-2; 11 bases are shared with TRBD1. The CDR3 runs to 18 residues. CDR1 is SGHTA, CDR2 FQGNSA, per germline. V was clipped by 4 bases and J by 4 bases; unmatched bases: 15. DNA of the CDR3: TGTGCCAGCAGCTCCTCCGGGACAGGGGGGTTCCGATGGTACGAGCAGTACTTC. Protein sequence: CASSSSGTGGFRWYEQYF.

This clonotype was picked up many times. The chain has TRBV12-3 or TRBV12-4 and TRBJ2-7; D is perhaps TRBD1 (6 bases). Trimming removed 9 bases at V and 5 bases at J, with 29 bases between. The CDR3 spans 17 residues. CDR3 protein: CARPVYGLAGENHEQYV. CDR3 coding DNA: TGTGCCAGACCAGTTTATGGCCTTGCAGGGGAAAACCACGAGCAGTACGTC.

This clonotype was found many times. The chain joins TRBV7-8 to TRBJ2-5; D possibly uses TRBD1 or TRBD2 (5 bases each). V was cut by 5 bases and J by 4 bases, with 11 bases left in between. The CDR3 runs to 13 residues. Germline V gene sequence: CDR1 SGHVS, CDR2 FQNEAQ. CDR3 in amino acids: CASSPPGPETQYF. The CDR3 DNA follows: TGTGCCAGCAGCCCACCGGGGCCAGAGACCCAGTACTTC.

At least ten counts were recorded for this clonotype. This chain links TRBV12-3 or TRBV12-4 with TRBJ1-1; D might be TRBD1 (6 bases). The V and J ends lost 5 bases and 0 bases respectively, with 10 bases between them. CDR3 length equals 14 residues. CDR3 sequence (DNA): TGTGCCAGCAGTAAGCAGGGGATGAACACTGAAGCTTTCTTT. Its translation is CASSKQGMNTEAFF.

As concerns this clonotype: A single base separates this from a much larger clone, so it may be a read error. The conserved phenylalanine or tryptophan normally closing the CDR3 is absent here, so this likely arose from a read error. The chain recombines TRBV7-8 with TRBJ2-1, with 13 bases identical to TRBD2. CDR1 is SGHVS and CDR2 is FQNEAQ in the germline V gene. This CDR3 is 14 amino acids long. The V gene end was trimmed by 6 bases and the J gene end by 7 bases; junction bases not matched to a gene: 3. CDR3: CASSMTSGGNEQFL. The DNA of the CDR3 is TGTGCCAGCAGTATGACTAGCGGGGGGAATGAGCAGTTCCTC.

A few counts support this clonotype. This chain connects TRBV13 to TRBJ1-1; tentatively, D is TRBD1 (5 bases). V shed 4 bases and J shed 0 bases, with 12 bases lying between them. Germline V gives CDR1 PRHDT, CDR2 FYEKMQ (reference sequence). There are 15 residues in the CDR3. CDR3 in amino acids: CASSSSQGLNTEAFF. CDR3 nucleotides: TGTGCCAGCAGCTCCTCCCAGGGTTTGAACACTGAAGCTTTCTTT.

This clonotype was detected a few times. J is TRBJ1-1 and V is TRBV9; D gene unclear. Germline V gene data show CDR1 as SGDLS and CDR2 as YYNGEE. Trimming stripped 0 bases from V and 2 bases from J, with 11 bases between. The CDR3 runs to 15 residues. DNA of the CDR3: TGTGCCAGCAGCGTAGCTACCGGAGGAAACACTGAAGCTTTCTTT. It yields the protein CASSVATGGNTEAFF.

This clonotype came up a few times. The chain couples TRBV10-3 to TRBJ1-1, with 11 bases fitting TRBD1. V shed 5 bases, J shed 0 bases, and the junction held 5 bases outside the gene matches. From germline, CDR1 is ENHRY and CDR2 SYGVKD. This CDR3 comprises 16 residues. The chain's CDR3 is CAISSRDRGLNTEAFF. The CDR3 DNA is TGTGCCATCAGTTCCCGGGACAGGGGGTTGAACACTGAAGCTTTCTTT.

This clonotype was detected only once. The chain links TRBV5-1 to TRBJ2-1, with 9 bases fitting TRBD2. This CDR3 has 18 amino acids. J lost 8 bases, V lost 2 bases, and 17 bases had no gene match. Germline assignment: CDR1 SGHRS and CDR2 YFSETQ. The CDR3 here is CASSFGLAISLRDHEQFF. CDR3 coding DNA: TGCGCCAGCAGCTTCGGACTAGCGATCTCTCTACGTGACCATGAGCAGTTCTTC.

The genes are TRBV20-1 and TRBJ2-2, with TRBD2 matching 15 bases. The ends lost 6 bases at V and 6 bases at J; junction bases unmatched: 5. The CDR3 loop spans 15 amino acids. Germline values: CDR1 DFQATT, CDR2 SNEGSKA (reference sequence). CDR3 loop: CSARRTSGGAGELFF. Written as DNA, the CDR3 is TGCAGTGCAAGAAGGACTAGCGGGGGGGCCGGGGAGCTGTTTTTT.

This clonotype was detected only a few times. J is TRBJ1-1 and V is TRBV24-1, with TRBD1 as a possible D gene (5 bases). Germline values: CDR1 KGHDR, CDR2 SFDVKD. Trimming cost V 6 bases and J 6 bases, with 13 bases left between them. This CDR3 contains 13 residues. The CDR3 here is CATSNGGLAEAFF. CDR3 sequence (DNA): TGTGCCACCAGTAACGGGGGGTTAGCTGAAGCTTTCTTT.

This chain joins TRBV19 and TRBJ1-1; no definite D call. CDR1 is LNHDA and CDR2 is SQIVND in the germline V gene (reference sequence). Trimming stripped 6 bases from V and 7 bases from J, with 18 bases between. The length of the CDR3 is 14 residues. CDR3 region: CASRWSLAALEAFF. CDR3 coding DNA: TGTGCCAGTAGATGGTCACTTGCGGCCCTTGAAGCTTTCTTT. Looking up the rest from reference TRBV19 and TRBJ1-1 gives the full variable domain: DGGITQSPKYLFRKEGQNVTLSCEQNLNHDAMYWYRQDPGQGLRLIYYSQIVNDFQKGDIAEGYSVSREKKESFPLTVTSAQKNPTAFYLCASRWSLAALEAFFGQGTRLTVV.

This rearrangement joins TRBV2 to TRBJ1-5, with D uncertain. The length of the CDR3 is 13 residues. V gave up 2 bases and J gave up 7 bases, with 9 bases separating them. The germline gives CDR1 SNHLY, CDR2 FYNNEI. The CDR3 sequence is CASSETTWQPQHF. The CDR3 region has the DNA TGTGCCAGCAGTGAAACGACGTGGCAGCCCCAGCATTTT.

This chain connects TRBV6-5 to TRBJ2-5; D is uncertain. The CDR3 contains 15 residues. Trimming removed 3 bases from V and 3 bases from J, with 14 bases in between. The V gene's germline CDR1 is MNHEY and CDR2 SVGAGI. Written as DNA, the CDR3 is TGTGCCAGCAGTTATCTACTTGGGGTAAAAGAGACCCAGTACTTC. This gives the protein CASSYLLGVKETQYF.

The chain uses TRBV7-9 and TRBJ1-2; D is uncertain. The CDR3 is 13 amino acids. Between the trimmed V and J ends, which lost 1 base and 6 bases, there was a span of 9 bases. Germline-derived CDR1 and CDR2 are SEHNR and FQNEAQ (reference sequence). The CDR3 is CASSLGPTHGYTF. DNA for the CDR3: TGTGCCAGCAGCTTAGGACCTACTCATGGCTACACCTTC.